This TCR beta chain comes out of a study of shared clonotypes between healthy human individuals. Produced via immunoSEQ multiplex PCR; TCRdb's table is partial and in-frame only. The profile shows about 560,000 clones, about 80% of them singletons. The CDR3 consists of 14 residues. V lost 0 bases and J 5 bases, leaving 11 bases between the germline ends. CDR1 and CDR2 (germline): SGHDT, YYEEEE. In the case of this clone: The target antigen is unknown.

Notes on the study in general: The researchers took only blood, and tissue repertoires probably look different.

Sequenced sample: PBMCs. The rearrangement joins TRBV5-6 to TRBJ2-5; D uncertain. This TCR was sampled from a woman between 40 and 50 years old in good health. Some clones in this sample may be carry-over from other donors' samples. This CDR3 is CASSLGLLGETQYF. DNA of the CDR3: TGTGCCAGCAGCTTGGGCTTACTGGGGGAGACCCAGTACTTC.